The 21 T cell receptor beta chains given below trace back to one sample, sequenced in a study of OX40 agonist ivuxolimab in advanced cancers. Only in-frame clones appear in the TCRdb table, and some are missing; sequencing was by immunoSEQ multiplex PCR. Of some 81,000 clones in the sample, around 86% were seen once. Source: CD4+ or CD8+ T cells sorted from blood, taken in a trial of the OX40 agonist ivuxolimab. The receptors here all came from an adult with an advanced solid tumor such as melanoma, head and neck, liver or kidney cancer.

V usage is TRBV30 and J usage is TRBJ2-3; D tentatively reads TRBD1 or TRBD2 (6 bases each). The ends were cut back, 2 bases at V and 3 bases at J, with 30 bases in the middle. There are 20 residues in the CDR3. The V gene's germline CDR1 is GTSNPN and CDR2 SVGIG (reference sequence). The CDR3 spells CAWSPEGRTVLTYWTDTQYF. The DNA of the CDR3 is TGTGCCTGGAGTCCCGAAGGGAGGACAGTTTTAACATATTGGACAGATACGCAGTATTTT.

This chain connects TRBV5-5 to TRBJ1-1, with D uncertain. The V gene's germline CDR1 is SGHKS and CDR2 YYEKEE (reference sequence). The CDR3 length is 15 residues. The V end was cut by 4 bases, the J end by 0 bases, with 13 bases between. The chain's CDR3 is CASSPDYSMNTEAFF. The DNA of the CDR3 is TGTGCCAGCAGCCCGGATTATTCCATGAACACTGAAGCTTTCTTT.

This chain connects TRBV15 to TRBJ2-1; D gene uncertain. Germline values: CDR1 LNHNV, CDR2 YYDKDF (reference sequence). CDR3 length: 12 residues. Trimming pared 3 bases from V and 3 bases from J, leaving 3 bases between. Here the CDR3 reads CATSRDYNEQFF. The CDR3 region has the DNA TGTGCCACCAGCAGGGACTACAATGAGCAGTTCTTC.

The chain is built from TRBV11-2 and TRBJ1-2, with 7 bases identical to TRBD1. V gave up 0 bases and J gave up 8 bases; unmatched junction bases: 3. The CDR3 length is 13 residues. From germline, CDR1 is SGHAT and CDR2 FQNNGV. The CDR3 nucleotides are TGTGCCAGCAGCTTAGAACCGGGACAGGGCTACACCTTC. This codes for CASSLEPGQGYTF.

This chain uses TRBV18 with TRBJ1-2; maybe TRBD1 (6 bases). The length of the CDR3 is 14 residues. V lost 6 bases and J 7 bases, leaving 18 bases between the germline ends. CDR1 KGHSH and CDR2 LQKENI come from the germline V gene. CDR3: CASSPTGGLFGYTF. CDR3 coding DNA: TGTGCCAGCTCCCCCACCGGGGGGCTCTTTGGCTACACCTTC. The full variable domain, its missing parts supplied by reference TRBV18 and TRBJ1-2, is NAGVMQNPRHLVRRRGQEARLRCSPMKGHSHVYWYRQLPEEGLKFMVYLQKENIIDESGMPKERFSAEFPKEGPSILRIQQVVRGDSAAYFCASSPTGGLFGYTFGSGTRLTVV.

This chain links TRBV19 with TRBJ1-2; 8 nucleotides match TRBD1. The CDR3 totals 15 residues. V was pared by 6 bases and J by 2 bases, with 8 bases of the junction left unmatched. Germline V gives CDR1 LNHDA, CDR2 SQIVND (reference sequence). CDR3: CASREGQGANYGYTF. The CDR3 coding sequence is TGTGCCAGTAGGGAAGGACAGGGAGCAAACTATGGCTACACCTTC. Using reference TRBV19 and TRBJ1-2 for the parts outside the CDR3, the full variable domain is DGGITQSPKYLFRKEGQNVTLSCEQNLNHDAMYWYRQDPGQGLRLIYYSQIVNDFQKGDIAEGYSVSREKKESFPLTVTSAQKNPTAFYLCASREGQGANYGYTFGSGTRLTVV.

The chain uses TRBV29-1 and TRBJ1-6, with a tentative D call TRBD1 (6 bases). CDR3 length equals 15 residues. Per the germline V gene, CDR1 is SQVTM and CDR2 is ANQGSEA. Trimming removed 3 bases from V and 0 bases from J, with 9 bases in between. The CDR3 loop is CSVDTGASYNSPLHF. The CDR3 DNA sequence: TGCAGCGTTGACACGGGGGCCTCCTATAATTCACCCCTCCACTTT.

The chain links TRBV2 to TRBJ1-1; D remains unclear. Germline values: CDR1 SNHLY, CDR2 FYNNEI. The CDR3 sequence is 15 residues long. The ends were cut back, 7 bases at V and 0 bases at J, with 15 bases in the middle. The CDR3 DNA reads as TGTGCCAGCACCCACGATAACCGACTGAACACTGAAGCTTTCTTT. Amino acids: CASTHDNRLNTEAFF.

In the case of this clone: One junction end does not reproduce the germline sequence, and a read error may be involved. The J gene is TRBJ2-5, the V gene TRBV7-9, with 15 bases matching TRBD2. Germline CDR1 SEHNR, CDR2 FQNEAQ (reference sequence). CDR3 size: 19 residues. The CDR3, as DNA: TGTGCCAGCAGCTCGGGACTAGCGGGGGGAAATAGGCTTCAAGGGACCCAGTACTTC. Protein product: CASSSGLAGGNRLQGTQYF.

This chain uses TRBV7-8 with TRBJ1-2, with D possibly matching TRBD1 (5 bases). V lost 1 base and J 3 bases, leaving 9 bases between the germline ends. The CDR3 runs to 14 residues. In germline, CDR1 is SGHVS, CDR2 FQNEAQ. The CDR3 sequence: CASSLEGVDYGYTF. The CDR3, as DNA: TGTGCCAGCAGCTTAGAAGGGGTGGACTATGGCTACACCTTC. The full variable domain, with the rest looked up from reference TRBV7-8 and TRBJ1-2, is GAGVSQSPRYKVAKRGQDVALRCDPISGHVSLFWYQQALGQGPEFLTYFQNEAQLDKSGLPSDRFFAERPEGSVSTLKIQRTQQEDSAVYLCASSLEGVDYGYTFGSGTRLTVV.

V is TRBV29-1 and J is TRBJ1-2; D is possibly TRBD1 (6 bases). Germline CDR1 reads SQVTM; CDR2 reads ANQGSEA. The CDR3 extends over 13 amino acids. Trimming took off 6 bases at V and 2 bases at J, with 13 bases between the two ends. The CDR3 region is CSVLEQGNYGYTF. CDR3 DNA sequence: TGCAGCGTCTTGGAACAGGGCAACTATGGCTACACCTTC.

This sequence joins TRBV11-2 and TRBJ1-3, with a weak D call TRBD1 (6 bases). V lost 5 bases and J 0 bases, leaving 11 bases between the germline ends. This CDR3 spans 15 amino acids. In germline, CDR1 is SGHAT, CDR2 FQNNGV. The CDR3 nucleotides read TGTGCCAGCAGCAAGGGGGGGGCCTCTGGAAACACCATATATTTT. The encoded protein is CASSKGGASGNTIYF.

The chain combines TRBV19 with TRBJ1-2; D is possibly TRBD1 (6 bases). This CDR3 region has 14 residues. Trimming removed 5 bases at V and 5 bases at J, with 15 bases between. Germline V gives CDR1 LNHDA, CDR2 SQIVND (reference sequence). The CDR3 loop reads CASSPSRTAYGYTF. CDR3 coding DNA: TGTGCCAGTAGTCCCTCCCGGACAGCATATGGCTACACCTTC. The full variable domain, completed using reference TRBV19 and TRBJ1-2, is DGGITQSPKYLFRKEGQNVTLSCEQNLNHDAMYWYRQDPGQGLRLIYYSQIVNDFQKGDIAEGYSVSREKKESFPLTVTSAQKNPTAFYLCASSPSRTAYGYTFGSGTRLTVV.

The chain couples TRBV15 to TRBJ1-2; no clear D gene. The CDR3 length is 12 residues. Germline V gene sequence: CDR1 LNHNV, CDR2 YYDKDF (reference sequence). V gave up 5 bases and J gave up 7 bases, with 11 bases separating them. CDR3 nucleotide sequence: TGTGCCACCAGCCTCCAAGATGGTGGCTACACCTTC. Amino acids: CATSLQDGGYTF. Filled out from reference TRBV15 and TRBJ1-2, the complete variable domain reads DAMVIQNPRYQVTQFGKPVTLSCSQTLNHNVMYWYQQKSSQAPKLLFHYYDKDFNNEADTPDNFQSRRPNTSFCFLDIRSPGLGDTAMYLCATSLQDGGYTFGSGTRLTVV.

CDR3 bases: TGTGCCACCAGCAGAGGGCGGTTCATGAACACTGAAGCTTTCTTT. It encodes CATSRGRFMNTEAFF. This chain uses TRBV15 with TRBJ1-1; D is unclear. CDR3 size: 15 residues. Germline V gives CDR1 LNHNV, CDR2 YYDKDF (reference sequence). V lost 1 base and J lost 0, with 9 bases in between.

This clone was seen only once. The V and J genes are TRBV5-3 and TRBJ2-1; 7 nucleotides match TRBD1. TRBV5-3 has ORF status, its function being uncertain. The CDR3 covers 16 residues. V was clipped by 4 bases and J by 3 bases; unmatched bases: 10. The CDR3 spells CARSQGTEGFYNEQFF. CDR3 coding DNA: TGTGCCAGAAGCCAAGGGACAGAGGGTTTCTACAATGAGCAGTTCTTC.

The rearrangement links TRBV19 to TRBJ2-7; a possible D gene is TRBD2 (5 bases). The length of the CDR3 is 16 residues. The germline V gene encodes CDR1 LNHDA and CDR2 SQIVND (reference sequence). Trimming left V 6 bases short and J 6 bases short, with 24 bases between. The DNA for the CDR3 is TGTGCCAGTAGACCCACCGCGGGTGTAACATCGGGCGAGCAGTACTTC. It translates to CASRPTAGVTSGEQYF.

This clone was observed a single time. The gene calls are TRBV10-3 and TRBJ2-3; TRBD2 matches 8 bases. V shed 2 bases and J 3 bases; nucleotides not matched to a gene: 4. This CDR3 is 15 amino acids long. Germline V gives CDR1 ENHRY, CDR2 SYGVKD. CDR3 bases: TGTGCCATCAGTGAGGGGGGACTAGTGACAGATACGCAGTATTTT. It encodes CAISEGGLVTDTQYF.

V usage is TRBV2 and J usage is TRBJ2-7, with a tentative D call TRBD1 (6 bases). Trimming pared 6 bases from V and 4 bases from J, leaving 16 bases between. Germline assignment: CDR1 SNHLY and CDR2 FYNNEI. The length of the CDR3 is 14 residues. The CDR3 protein is CASRRPGQSYEQYF. The CDR3 DNA sequence: TGTGCCAGCAGAAGGCCGGGACAATCATACGAGCAGTACTTC.

The chain employs TRBV28 and TRBJ2-5, with 9 nucleotides matching TRBD2. CDR1 is MDHEN and CDR2 is SYDVKM in the germline V gene. The CDR3 runs to 16 residues. With 7 bases clipped from V and 5 bases from J, the junction kept 14 bases outside the gene matches. Written as DNA, the CDR3 is TGTGCCAGCAAGGATGCTAGCGGGACCCAATCGGAGACCCAGTACTTC. This sequence encodes CASKDASGTQSETQYF.

The V gene is TRBV5-4, the J gene TRBJ2-2, with 7 bases lining up with TRBD2. The germline gives CDR1 SGHNT, CDR2 YYREEE (reference sequence). The CDR3 is 14 residues long. J was trimmed by 8 bases and V by 3 bases; bases with no gene match: 7. The CDR3 reads CASSYSTSRGELFF. The CDR3 region has the DNA TGTGCCAGCAGCTACTCGACTAGCAGGGGGGAGCTGTTTTTT. The complete variable domain, with remaining parts taken from reference TRBV5-4 and TRBJ2-2, reads ETGVTQSPTHLIKTRGQQVTLRCSSQSGHNTVSWYQQALGQGPQFIFQYYREEENGRGNFPPRFSGLQFPNYSSELNVNALELDDSALYLCASSYSTSRGELFFGEGSRLTVL.